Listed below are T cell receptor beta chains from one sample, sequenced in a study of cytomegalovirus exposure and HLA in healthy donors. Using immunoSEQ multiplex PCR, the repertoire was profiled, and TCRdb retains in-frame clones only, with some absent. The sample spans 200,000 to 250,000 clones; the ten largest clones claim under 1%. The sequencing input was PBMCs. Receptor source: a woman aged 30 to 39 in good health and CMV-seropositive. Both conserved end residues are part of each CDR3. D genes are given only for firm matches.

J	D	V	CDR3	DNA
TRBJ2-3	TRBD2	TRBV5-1	CASSSPGTSGTDTQYF	TGCGCCAGCAGCTCCCCCGGGACTAGCGGCACAGATACGCAGTATTTT
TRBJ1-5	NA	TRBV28	CASSLSREWGQPQHF	TGTGCCAGCAGTTTAAGCAGGGAATGGGGTCAGCCCCAGCATTTT
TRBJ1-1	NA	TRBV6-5	CASSYASAGGTEAFF	TGTGCCAGCAGTTACGCTTCGGCGGGGGGCACTGAAGCTTTCTTT
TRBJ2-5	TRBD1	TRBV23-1	CASSHRGTGFNSTGETQYF	TGCGCCAGCAGTCACCGGGGGACAGGGTTCAACTCGACGGGAGAGACCCAGTACTTC
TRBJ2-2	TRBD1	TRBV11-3	CASSPAAGGSAGELFF	TGTGCCAGCAGTCCCGCGGCAGGGGGTAGCGCCGGGGAGCTGTTTTTT
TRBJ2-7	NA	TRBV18	CASSPPPGDNEQYF	TGTGCCAGCTCACCACCGCCAGGGGACAACGAGCAGTACTTC
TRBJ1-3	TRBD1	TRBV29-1	CSILKQGGASGNTIYF	TGCAGCATTCTGAAACAGGGGGGAGCCTCTGGAAACACCATATATTTT
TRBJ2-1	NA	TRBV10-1	CATSGYDRNNEQFF	TGCGCCACCTCCGGCTACGACAGGAACAATGAGCAGTTCTTC
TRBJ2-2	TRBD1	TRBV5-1	CASSSSGTANTGELFF	TGCGCCAGCAGCTCGTCCGGGACAGCGAACACCGGGGAGCTGTTTTTT
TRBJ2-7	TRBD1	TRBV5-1	CASSLLGQGNYEQYF	TGCGCCAGCAGCTTACTGGGACAGGGGAACTACGAGCAGTACTTC
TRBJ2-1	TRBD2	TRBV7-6	CASSRTSGSVLDEQFF	TGTGCCAGCAGCCGGACTAGCGGGTCGGTTTTGGATGAGCAGTTCTTC
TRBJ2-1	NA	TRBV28	CASRPGGLEPHNEQFF	TGTGCCAGCAGGCCCGGGGGTCTGGAGCCTCACAATGAGCAGTTCTTC
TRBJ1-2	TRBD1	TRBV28	CASSPSTGMDGYTF	TGTGCCAGCAGTCCCTCGACAGGGATGGACGGCTACACCTTC
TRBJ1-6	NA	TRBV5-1	CASSLFVLENSPLHF	TGCGCCAGCAGCCTATTTGTGCTAGAGAATTCACCCCTCCACTTT
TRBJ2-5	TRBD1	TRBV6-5	CASRAQGASETQYF	TGTGCCAGCAGGGCACAGGGGGCCTCGGAGACCCAGTACTTC
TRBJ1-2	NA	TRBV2	CASSLDRPSNYGYTF	TGTGCCAGCAGCCTGGACAGACCATCTAACTATGGCTACACCTTC
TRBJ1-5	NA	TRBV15	CATSRVGRWGGGQPQHF	TGTGCCACCAGCAGAGTAGGCCGATGGGGAGGGGGTCAGCCCCAGCATTTT
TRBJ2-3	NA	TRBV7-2	CASSPSVGTDTQYF	TGTGCCAGCAGCCCGTCAGTCGGCACAGATACGCAGTATTTT
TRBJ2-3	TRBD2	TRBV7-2	CASSLVLAGDTDTQYF	TGTGCCAGCAGCTTAGTCCTAGCGGGAGACACAGATACGCAGTATTTT
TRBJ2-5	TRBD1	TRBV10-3	CAITQTGLQETQYF	TGTGCCATCACCCAGACAGGGCTCCAAGAGACCCAGTACTTC
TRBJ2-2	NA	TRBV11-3	CASSLRGGAGDGELFF	TGTGCCAGCAGCTTAAGGGGGGGCGCCGGTGACGGGGAGCTGTTTTTT
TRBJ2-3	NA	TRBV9	CASSVGLSTDTQYF	TGTGCCAGCAGCGTGGGACTCAGCACAGATACGCAGTATTTT
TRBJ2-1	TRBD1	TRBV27	CASSLRQGGARNEQFF	TGTGCCAGCAGTTTGCGCCAAGGGGGCGCAAGAAATGAGCAGTTCTTC
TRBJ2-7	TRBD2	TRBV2	CASRSSGAYEQYF	TGTGCCAGCAGGTCCAGCGGGGCCTACGAGCAGTACTTC
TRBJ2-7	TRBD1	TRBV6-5	CASTPTGATYEQYF	TGTGCCAGCACCCCGACAGGGGCAACCTACGAGCAGTACTTC
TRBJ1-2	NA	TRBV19	CASTTSGYGYTF	TGTGCCAGTACCACGTCGGGCTATGGCTACACCTTC
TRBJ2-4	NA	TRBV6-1	CASRPGDIQYF	TGTGCCAGCCGACCCGGGGACATTCAGTACTTC
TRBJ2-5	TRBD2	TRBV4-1	CASGLAGTRVREQYF	TGCGCCAGCGGGCTAGCGGGAACGAGGGTGAGGGAGCAGTACTTC
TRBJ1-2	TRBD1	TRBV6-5	CASSQTGDGYTF	TGTGCCAGCAGTCAGACAGGGGATGGCTACACCTTC
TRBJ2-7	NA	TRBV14	CASSLDSSISYEQYF	TGTGCCAGCAGCCTGGATAGCTCTATATCCTACGAGCAGTACTTC
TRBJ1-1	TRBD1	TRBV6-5	CASSTRTGGKAEAFF	TGTGCCAGCAGTACCCGAACAGGGGGCAAAGCTGAAGCTTTCTTT
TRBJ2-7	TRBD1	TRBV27	CATGTDSYEQYF	TGTGCCACCGGGACAGACTCCTACGAGCAGTACTTC
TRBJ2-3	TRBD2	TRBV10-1	CASSPGLAETTDTQYF	TGCGCCAGCAGTCCCGGACTAGCGGAAACTACAGATACGCAGTATTTT
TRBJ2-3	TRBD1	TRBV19	CASSTQGWGSDTQYF	TGTGCCAGTAGTACACAGGGGTGGGGGTCAGATACGCAGTATTTT
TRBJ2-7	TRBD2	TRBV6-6	CASSPSGRFGEQYF	TGTGCCAGCAGTCCCAGCGGGAGGTTCGGCGAGCAGTACTTC
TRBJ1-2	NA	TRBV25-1	CASSAQTGLGGYTF	TGTGCCAGCAGTGCCCAGACAGGTTTGGGTGGCTACACCTTC
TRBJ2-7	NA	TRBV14	CASSHGLPDSYEQYF	TGTGCCAGCAGCCACGGCCTTCCGGACAGCTACGAGCAGTACTTC
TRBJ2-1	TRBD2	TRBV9	CASSVGIAAGLAGRDGNNEQFF	TGTGCCAGCAGCGTAGGGATAGCGGCAGGACTAGCGGGGAGGGATGGGAACAATGAGCAGTTCTTC
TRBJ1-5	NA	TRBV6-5	CASSWGERQPQHF	TGTGCCAGCAGTTGGGGGGAAAGACAGCCCCAGCATTTT
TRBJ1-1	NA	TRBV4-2	CASSQGSQGSTEAFF	TGTGCCAGCAGCCAAGGCTCCCAAGGGAGCACTGAAGCTTTCTTT
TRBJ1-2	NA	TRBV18	CASSPTGGGETYGYTF	TGTGCCAGCTCACCCACCGGGGGAGGGGAGACCTATGGCTACACCTTC
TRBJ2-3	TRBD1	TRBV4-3	CASSLGIGTGVDYSTDTQYF	TGCGCCAGCAGCCTAGGAATTGGGACAGGGGTGGATTATAGCACAGATACGCAGTATTTT
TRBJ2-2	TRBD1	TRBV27	CASSSNSGTGYGELFF	TGTGCCAGCAGTTCGAACTCCGGGACAGGGTACGGGGAGCTGTTTTTT
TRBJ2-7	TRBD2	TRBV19	CATLGGAGGYEQYF	TGTGCCACCCTGGGCGGAGCGGGAGGCTACGAGCAGTACTTC
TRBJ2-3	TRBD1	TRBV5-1	CASSFGRGISTDTQYF	TGCGCCAGCAGCTTTGGCAGGGGGATTAGCACAGATACGCAGTATTTT
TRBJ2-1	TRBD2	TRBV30	CARVGLAGIRNEQFF	TGTGCCCGGGTGGGACTAGCGGGTATAAGGAATGAGCAGTTCTTC
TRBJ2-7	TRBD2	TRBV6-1	CASSEISGSSYEQYF	TGTGCCAGCAGTGAGATTAGCGGGAGTAGTTACGAGCAGTACTTC
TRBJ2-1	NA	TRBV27	CASTLGSDEQFF	TGTGCCAGCACCTTAGGGAGCGATGAGCAGTTCTTC
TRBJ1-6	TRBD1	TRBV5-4	CASSNNRGPAFNSPLHF	TGTGCCAGCAGTAACAACAGGGGTCCGGCCTTTAATTCACCCCTCCACTTT
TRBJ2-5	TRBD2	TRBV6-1	CASSERELRGMTQETQYF	TGTGCCAGCAGTGAACGTGAGTTGCGGGGGATGACCCAAGAGACCCAGTACTTC
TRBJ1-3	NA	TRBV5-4	CASSAGSEKSGNTIYF	TGTGCCAGCAGCGCAGGGTCGGAAAAGTCTGGAAACACCATATATTTT
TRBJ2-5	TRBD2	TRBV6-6	CASSPLAGVQETQYF	TGTGCCAGCAGTCCACTAGCGGGGGTACAAGAGACCCAGTACTTC
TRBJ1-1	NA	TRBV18	CASSPQDTEAFF	TGTGCCAGCTCACCTCAGGATACTGAAGCTTTCTTT
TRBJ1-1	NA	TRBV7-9	CASTPKVVRNTEAFF	TGTGCCAGCACCCCTAAAGTCGTAAGGAACACTGAAGCTTTCTTT
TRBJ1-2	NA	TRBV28	CASSAPGLDYGYTF	TGTGCCAGCAGTGCCCCAGGGTTGGACTATGGCTACACCTTC
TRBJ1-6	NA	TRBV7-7	CASSLEQVPSPLHF	TGTGCCAGCAGCTTAGAACAGGTTCCCTCACCCCTCCACTTT
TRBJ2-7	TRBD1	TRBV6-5	CASSPSGQDHYEQYF	TGTGCCAGCAGCCCTTCGGGACAGGACCACTACGAGCAGTACTTC
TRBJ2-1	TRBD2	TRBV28	CATAPGLAGSYNEQFF	TGTGCCACCGCCCCGGGACTAGCGGGTTCCTACAATGAGCAGTTCTTC
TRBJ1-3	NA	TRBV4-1	CASSFDTPGNTIYF	TGCGCCAGCAGCTTCGACACCCCTGGAAACACCATATATTTT